This TCR beta chain was sequenced in a study of monozygotic twins with inflammatory bowel disease. The CDR3 has 15 residues. Germline V gives CDR1 SGHRS, CDR2 YFSETQ. Worth noting for this clonotype: What it binds is unknown.

Findings and limits, study-wide: Differing immunosuppressive treatments may have added variability to patient repertoires. Any single strong signal or clonotype tied to IBD lacked support. A reduction in TCRbeta diversity (inverse Simpson) was seen in IBD patients relative to healthy co-twins.

TCRdb reanalyzed the 5' RACE reads and collapses them to one entry per CDR3 protein, without DNA. This sample's table has about 380,000 distinct CDR3 sequences. The TCR comes from a human donor with ulcerative colitis or Crohn's disease, or a healthy co-twin of an affected twin (not recorded which). This chain connects TRBV5-1 to TRBJ1-1; TCRdb gives TRBD1 as the D gene, but with no DNA this cannot be confirmed. The sequenced sample consisted of blood. CDR3 region: CASSFGGAGDTEAFF.